A single TCR beta chain is shown here with its context. Its antigen is still unknown. The input lacks base qualities; no much larger clone sits a single base away. These data are taken from a study of cytomegalovirus exposure and HLA in healthy donors (dated by TCRdb to about 2017). Looking at the study overall: In an earlier analysis of about 560 of the donors, approximately 260 Gb of sequence data and 90 million to 130 million unique TCR beta sequences from 150 million to 200 million T cells were reported. An early release covering more than 500 HLA-typed donors comprised about 310 gigabases of sequencing data and tens of millions of unique TCR sequences. Among the approximately 430 genotyped donors, more than 70% belonged to the genetic ancestry cluster associated with self-reported Caucasian donors. The study was designed to test whether signatures of past pathogen exposure could be identified by cataloging public T cell receptors. The study used immunosequencing to profile the T cell repertoires of approximately 650 subjects and linked those repertoires to cytomegalovirus serostatus. In addition to the first cohort of 650 to 800 subjects, a separate validation cohort of 120 different subjects was used. To predict cytomegalovirus infection status, the study brought together high-throughput TCR immunosequencing, statistical association of individual TCRs with disease status, and machine learning. A later analysis re-examined previously published TCR beta repertoires from roughly 650 donors and added high-resolution HLA genotyping to investigate patterns of TCR occurrence. In the later analysis, no new phenotypic data were used to find candidate immune exposures; instead, reliance was placed on TCR beta sequences and their occurrence across donors. To decide whether each TCR beta V gene segment behaved as functional or pseudogenic, an earlier analysis of 587 of the donors relied on high-throughput TCR beta sequencing. Donor age, sex, ethnicity and CMV serostatus were compiled alongside the repertoire data. A later genetic analysis took genome-wide SNP genotypes for about 65% of the 666 donors and used that subset as a discovery cohort. Every discovery cohort repertoire had been produced on one sequencing platform. HLA typing included class I and class II loci at four-digit resolution. The number of typed donors differed by locus: 629-630 for A, B, C, DRB1 and DQB1; 500 to 550 for DQA1; some 590 for DPA1; and roughly 450 for DPB1. Several DR-DQ haplotypes were treated as single units for association and clustering because of strong linkage in the cohort. Across around 400 genotyped donors of the cohort, an average of about 250,000 unique TCR beta nucleotide sequences per donor were sequenced, and roughly 18% of those sequences were non-productive. The full study reports these points: A later analysis found that HLA-associated TCR beta chains were more clonally expanded and had lower generation probabilities than equally common non-associated chains. In vitro tests confirmed that a few of the cytomegalovirus-associated TCR beta chains recognize cytomegalovirus antigens. Strong co-occurrence of HLA alleles, especially DR and DQ, made assigning TCR associations to individual alleles difficult. In a later analysis, most CMV-associated TCR beta chains were found to appear HLA-restricted, with HLA associations seemingly driven largely by CMV exposure. In a later analysis, TCR association rates were found to vary across HLA loci, with the most associated TCRs seen for DRB1 alleles and the fewest for HLA-C alleles. A cluster of highly shared sequence variants was judged likely to be a technical artifact of the sequencing pipeline. In a later genetic analysis, a missense DCLRE1C variant was associated with V-gene and J-gene trimming of TCR beta chains, and the association was replicated in an independent cohort. The authors suggested that the approach could potentially be extended to other disease states and immunological phenotypes. A total of 150 to 200 TCR beta chains were listed by the study as associated with cytomegalovirus. A later analysis reported that several top co-occurrence clusters appeared linked to parvovirus B19, influenza, CMV and Epstein-Barr virus. Cytomegalovirus status was reported to be diagnosed by the classifier with high specificity and sensitivity in both the original and validation cohorts. Because some donors lacked HLA typing at each locus, the association tests relied only on the typed subset. Most TCR sequences were seen in very few donors, while some public TCRs were found in many individuals. Immune exposure information for the cohort was limited to CMV serostatus. Correlated functional status among segregating V segments might reflect linkage disequilibrium, but an unknown experimental factor could not be ruled out. Compared with the approximately 720-donor mean, donors in an Asian-associated ancestry cluster had fewer N-insertions in productive TCRs, according to a later genetic analysis. Only TCR beta chains were sequenced in this cohort, and the absence of alpha or paired-chain data limited detectable features. Presence/absence analyses assumed roughly uniform sequencing depth across donors, an assumption that may not hold. An earlier analysis of approximately 600 of the donors showed that most TCR beta V segments appeared in productive rearrangements either about 87% or about 30% of the time, which broadly matched IMGT annotations. Because counts were too low, around 17 rarely observed V segments, including chromosome 9 orphons, were left out of the earlier analysis of roughly 600 of the donors. At a false discovery rate of 0.05, a later analysis linked under 20,000 TCR beta sequences to specific HLA alleles. A further reported finding was that TCR beta sequences accurately predicted the HLA-A and HLA-B alleles for most subjects in the first cohort.

The library was produced with the immunoSEQ multiplex PCR assay. The multiplex PCR relied on a mix of 60 forward primers for TCR Vbeta segments and 13 reverse primers for TCR Jbeta segments. Amplification of the CDR3 region of rearranged TCR beta genes was performed with a multiplex PCR assay on genomic DNA. The amplified TCR beta libraries were sequenced on the Illumina HiSeq System as 87-base-pair reads. The study's processing was this. A later analysis counted tens of millions of unique TCR beta chains across the 650 to 800 repertoires, and around 12 million of these chains were shared by at least two donors. To remove PCR and sequencing errors, raw reads were error-corrected and collapsed into unique sequences using a nearest-neighbor algorithm that merged closely related sequences. To assign V, D and J gene segments, CDR3 sequences were aligned to IMGT reference sequences. Each retained sequence needed at least a six-nucleotide match to both a V gene segment and a J gene segment. Rearrangements were called productive when the CDR3 lacked stop codons and stayed in frame with V and J; all others were non-productive. Following IMGT convention, CDR3 was defined as the stretch from the second conserved V-encoded cysteine to the conserved J-encoded phenylalanine. In an earlier analysis of approximately 500 of the donors, sequences lacking an unambiguous match to a single V gene segment were excluded. An earlier analysis of a few hundred of the donors called V segments functional above 56.7% productive rearrangements and segregating when the between-donor standard deviation exceeded 5%. A statistical classification framework was built to diagnose cytomegalovirus status from the catalog of TCR beta chain sequences. In a later analysis, V and J genes were assigned by comparing TCR nucleotide sequences against IMGT/GENE-DB human TR gene sequences. In a later analysis, CDR3 sequences and most-parsimonious VDJ recombination scenarios were assigned using the TCRdist pipeline. In a later analysis, each TCR beta chain was defined by its CDR3 amino acid sequence together with its V-gene family, and reads lacking a unique V-gene family were excluded. A later analysis removed 592 highly shared, low-generation-probability nucleotide sequences to deal with suspected cross-contamination and a sequencing artifact. In a later analysis, a clonal expansion index for each public chain was calculated from normalized within-repertoire ranks of inferred template counts. In a later analysis, generation probabilities were computed using a VDJ recombination model fitted to out-of-frame rearrangements, and the results were checked against IGoR. In a later analysis, hypergeometric tests were used to score TCR-TCR, TCR-HLA and TCR-CMV co-occurrence, with a repertoire-size bias correction applied to TCR pairs. A later analysis estimated false discovery rates by permuting HLA or CMV assignments 20 times. A later analysis grouped co-occurring TCRs with DBSCAN, adding TCRdist sequence similarity when clustering within HLA-allele-positive subsets. Repertoires with fewer than 30,000 or more than 120,000 public chains were left out of co-occurrence clustering, as were a handful of repertoires with anomalous nucleotide sharing. TCRdb re-hosts the immuneACCESS table, in-frame sequences only. Its copies lack some clones; in the studies checked, an unresolved V gene accounts for under half of them, and the cause for the rest is not known. That table supplies the V and J calls and clone size; D and trimming were determined from the DNA. The sample contains 150,000 to 250,000 clones, around 81% of them found a single time. Under 2% of the sample comes from the top ten.

The cohort consisted of hundreds of healthy bone marrow donors. At the time of sampling, every cohort member was nominally healthy, though immune exposures that went unrecorded were likely present. The donor tested CMV seronegative, placing the donor among the roughly 400 seronegative members of the cohort. A peripheral blood sample was provided by each donor, and peripheral blood mononuclear cells were used for TCR beta sequencing. Genomic DNA extraction from the blood cell samples was performed with the Qiagen DNeasy Blood Extraction Kit. Material for sequencing was PBMCs. The origin of this receptor is a man aged 25 to 45 in good health and CMV-seronegative.

The CDR3 is CAIIRQLGTEAFF. The bases are TGTGCCATCATCCGGCAACTCGGGACTGAAGCTTTCTTT. The rearranged chain carries TRBV10-3 and TRBJ1-1, with no confidently assigned D gene. V gives up 7 bases and J gives up 5 bases, and the segment between their germline ends measures 14 bases. Based on the germline V gene, the CDR1 and CDR2 sequences are ENHRY and SYGVKD. The CDR3 runs 13 residues from the cysteine to the phenylalanine. The read is trimmed to its CDR3 DNA, 39 bases read in frame from base 1.